This T cell receptor beta chain was documented in a study of blood T cell repertoires in COVID-19. Study information: Samples representing acute and convalescent COVID-19 were sourced from the United States, Italy and Spain. Sample material is recorded as cDNA or gDNA derived from T cells, B-cell-depleted T cells, or PBMCs.

In the original analysis: Amplifying reference gene primers gave estimates of nucleated cell counts. The method was immunoSEQ multiplex PCR; TCRdb's version includes in-frame clones alone and lacks a portion of them. V and J calls and clone size are those listed in that table; D and trimming were worked out from the DNA. The sample holds around 160,000 clones, roughly 86% seen once. V lost 5 bases, J lost 5 bases, and 7 bases stayed unmatched. This CDR3 is built from 14 residues. Germline CDR1 reads SGHNT; CDR2 reads YENEEA. The chain has TRBV11-3 and TRBJ2-7; TRBD1 matches 9 bases. The receptor was isolated from a human donor in a cohort sampled during active COVID-19. The sequencing input was peripheral blood. The CDR3 sequence is CASSQGQGGDEQYF. CDR3 DNA sequence: TGTGCCAGCAGCCAGGGACAGGGCGGCGACGAGCAGTACTTC.